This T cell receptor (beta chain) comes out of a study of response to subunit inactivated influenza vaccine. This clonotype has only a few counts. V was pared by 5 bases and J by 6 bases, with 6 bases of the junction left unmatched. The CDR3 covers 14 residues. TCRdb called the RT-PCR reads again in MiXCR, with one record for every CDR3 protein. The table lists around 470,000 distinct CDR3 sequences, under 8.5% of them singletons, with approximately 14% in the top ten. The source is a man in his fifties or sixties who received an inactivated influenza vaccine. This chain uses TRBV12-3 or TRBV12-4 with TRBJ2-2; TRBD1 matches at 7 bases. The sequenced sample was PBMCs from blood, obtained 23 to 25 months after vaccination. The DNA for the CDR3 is TGTGCCAGCAGTCCCGGGACAGAGGCCGGGGAGCTGTTTTTT. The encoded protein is CASSPGTEAGELFF.